The next 4 T cell receptor beta chains were all read from a single sample in a study of OX40 agonist ivuxolimab in advanced cancers. Assay: immunoSEQ multiplex PCR; the TCRdb copy retains only in-frame clones and omits some. The sample contains 90,000 or so clones, about 90% of which appear only once. The sample here was CD4+ or CD8+ T cells sorted from blood, taken in a trial of the OX40 agonist ivuxolimab. These receptors were obtained from an adult with an advanced solid tumor such as melanoma, head and neck, liver or kidney cancer.

This chain joins TRBV7-2 and TRBJ1-2; no firm D call. The CDR3 extends over 11 amino acids. V lost 6 bases to trimming and J lost 4 bases, with 6 bases between them. Germline CDR1 reads SGHTA; CDR2 reads FQGNSA. For the CDR3, the DNA is TGTGCCAGCAGTTTTATCTATGGCTACACCTTC. Translated, it gives CASSFIYGYTF.

The chain is built from TRBV6-5 and TRBJ1-3; a possible D gene is TRBD1 (5 bases). Germline lookup yields CDR1 MNHEY and CDR2 SVGAGI. V lost 2 bases and J lost 0, with 11 bases in between. The CDR3 totals 16 residues. The CDR3 sequence: CASSYTGTSSGNTIYF. CDR3 nucleotide sequence: TGTGCCAGCAGTTACACCGGGACCAGCTCTGGAAACACCATATATTTT.

The J gene is TRBJ1-1, the V gene TRBV7-9, with a weak D call TRBD1 (5 bases). Looked up from germline, CDR1 is SEHNR and CDR2 is FQNEAQ (reference sequence). Trimming removed 5 bases from V and 0 bases from J, with 13 bases in between. The CDR3 totals 15 residues. Here the CDR3 reads CASSPGFGMNTEAFF. The DNA of the CDR3 is TGTGCCAGCAGCCCAGGGTTTGGGATGAACACTGAAGCTTTCTTT.

V gene TRBV27 combines with J gene TRBJ1-1; no clear D. Trimming stripped 0 bases from V and 0 bases from J, with 5 bases between. This CDR3 is 14 amino acids long. From germline, CDR1 is MNHEY and CDR2 SMNVEV (reference sequence). CDR3 coding DNA: TGTGCCAGCAGTTTATCCCCGATGAACACTGAAGCTTTCTTT. This sequence encodes CASSLSPMNTEAFF.